Here is one T cell receptor (beta chain) with its context. In the original processing: Using reference gene primer amplification, nucleated cell counts were estimated. Profiled with immunoSEQ multiplex PCR; TCRdb holds only in-frame clones, not every one. V, J and clone size are taken as reported in that table, and D and trimming were inferred from the DNA itself. The table has about 43,000 clones, 80% to 90% seen once. The sample is drawn from a study of blood T cell repertoires in COVID-19. Study in general: Acute and convalescent COVID-19 samples came from the United States, Italy and Spain. Sample material is recorded as cDNA or gDNA derived from T cells, B-cell-depleted T cells, or PBMCs.

The V gene lost 3 bases and the J gene lost 8 bases, with 22 bases spanning the gap. CDR3 length equals 16 residues. In germline, CDR1 is MNHNS, CDR2 SASEGT. The chain links TRBV6-1 to TRBJ1-2; D perhaps matches TRBD1 (5 bases). The sequence was obtained from a man aged 55 to 70 with active COVID-19. Sequencing was carried out using peripheral blood. The CDR3 loop reads CASSDMTAHFTIGYTF. The CDR3 nucleotides read TGTGCCAGCAGTGACATGACAGCCCATTTCACTATCGGCTACACCTTC.